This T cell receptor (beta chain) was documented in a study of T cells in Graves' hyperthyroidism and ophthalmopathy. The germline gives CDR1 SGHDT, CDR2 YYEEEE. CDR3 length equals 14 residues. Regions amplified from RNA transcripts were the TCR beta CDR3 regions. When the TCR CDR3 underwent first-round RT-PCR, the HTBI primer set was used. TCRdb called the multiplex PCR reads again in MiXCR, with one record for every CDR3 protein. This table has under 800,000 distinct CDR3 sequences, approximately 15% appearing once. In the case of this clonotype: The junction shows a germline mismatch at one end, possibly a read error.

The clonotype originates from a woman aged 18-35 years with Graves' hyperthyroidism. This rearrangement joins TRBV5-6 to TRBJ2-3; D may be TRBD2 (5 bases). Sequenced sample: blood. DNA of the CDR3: TGTGTCAGCAGCTTGTACGGGATCACAGATACGCAGTATTTT. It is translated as CVSSLYGITDTQYF. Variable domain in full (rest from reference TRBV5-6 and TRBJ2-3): DAGVTQSPTHLIKTRGQQVTLRCSPKSGHDTVSWYQQALGQGPQFIFQYYEEEERQRGNFPDRFSGHQFPNYSSELNVNALLLGDSALYLCVSSLYGITDTQYFGPGTRLTVL.